Reported below is one T cell receptor beta chain. These data are taken from a study of cytomegalovirus exposure and HLA in healthy donors. A multiplex PCR was run with 60 Vbeta primers and 13 Jbeta primers. Authors' analysis steps: As a later analysis found, there were tens of millions of unique TCR beta chains, of which some 9.9 million were shared. Using immunoSEQ multiplex PCR, the repertoire was profiled, and TCRdb retains in-frame clones only, with some absent. For V, J and clone size, that table is used; D and trimming come from the DNA. The sample holds approximately 140,000 clones. Sample: PBMCs. The TCR was taken from a woman aged 18-29 years in good health and CMV-seronegative.

CDR3 sequence (DNA): TGTGCCAGCACCCCAATCAGGGGCCCTTCCTACAATGAGCAGTTCTTC. The encoded protein is CASTPIRGPSYNEQFF. V and J are TRBV5-6 and TRBJ2-1; a weak D match, TRBD1 (6 bases). Between the trimmed V and J ends, which lost 6 bases and 1 base, there was a span of 17 bases. Looked up from germline, CDR1 is SGHDT and CDR2 is YYEEEE. The CDR3 consists of 16 residues.